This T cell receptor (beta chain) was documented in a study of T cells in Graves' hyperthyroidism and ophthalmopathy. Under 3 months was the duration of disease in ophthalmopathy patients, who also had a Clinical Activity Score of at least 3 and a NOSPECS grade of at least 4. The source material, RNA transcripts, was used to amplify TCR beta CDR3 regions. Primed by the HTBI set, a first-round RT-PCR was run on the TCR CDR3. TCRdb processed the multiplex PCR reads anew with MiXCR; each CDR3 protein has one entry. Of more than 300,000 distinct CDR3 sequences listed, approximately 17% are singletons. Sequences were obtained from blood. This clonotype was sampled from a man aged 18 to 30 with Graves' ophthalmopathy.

The CDR3 sequence is CASQIQNIQYF. The CDR3 DNA reads as TGTGCCAGCCAAATCCAAAACATTCAGTACTTC. This chain links TRBV6-1 with TRBJ2-4; D remains ambiguous. V gave up 8 bases and J gave up 5 bases, with 7 bases separating them. Germline V gene sequence: CDR1 MNHNS, CDR2 SASEGT. The CDR3 totals 11 residues.